The 25 T cell receptor beta chains given below trace back to one sample, sequenced in a study of regulatory dendritic cells for organ transplantation. The assay was immunoSEQ multiplex PCR, and TCRdb's table has in-frame clones only and misses some. The sample shows around 20,000 clones, about 70% of them seen only once. Sample: memory CD4+ T cells from blood. Sample subset: CD45RO+ memory T cells. The receptor set was obtained from a human donor in good health.

The rearrangement links TRBV1 to TRBJ2-7; the table names TRBD2, a call not compared with the DNA. TRBV1 is classified as a pseudogene. The length of the CDR3 is 20 residues. The CDR3 DNA is TGCACCAGCAGCCATCGATCCCGGACTAGCGGGCGGTACTCAGACTACGAGCAGTACTTC. Its protein product is CTSSHRSRTSGRYSDYEQYF.

This clone was observed a handful of times. V gene TRBV7-9 combines with J gene TRBJ2-2; TRBD1 matches at 7 bases. V lost 7 bases to trimming and J lost 2 bases; unmatched junction nucleotides: 7. Germline assignment: CDR1 SEHNR and CDR2 FQNEAQ (reference sequence). The length of the CDR3 is 15 residues. The CDR3 DNA is TGTGCCAGCATTCCGGGACAGACTAACACCGGGGAGCTGTTTTTT. It codes for CASIPGQTNTGELFF.

V is TRBV5-6 and J is TRBJ2-7; 7 bases match TRBD2. Germline V gene sequence: CDR1 SGHDT, CDR2 YYEEEE. Unmatched junction bases numbered 8, after V lost 5 bases and J lost 6 bases. The CDR3 runs 13 residues. CDR3 loop: CASRGQGGSEQYF. Written as DNA, the CDR3 is TGTGCCAGCAGGGGGCAGGGAGGGAGCGAGCAGTACTTC. The whole variable domain, remainder taken from reference TRBV5-6 and TRBJ2-7, is DAGVTQSPTHLIKTRGQQVTLRCSPKSGHDTVSWYQQALGQGPQFIFQYYEEEERQRGNFPDRFSGHQFPNYSSELNVNALLLGDSALYLCASRGQGGSEQYFGPGTRLTVT.

The CDR3 coding sequence is TGTGCCAGCAGTGAGTCTCGTACAGTTGAAAAACTGTTTTTT. Translation gives CASSESRTVEKLFF. The chain has TRBV2 and TRBJ1-4; the D is unclear. V lost 3 bases, J lost 7 bases, and 12 bases lay in between. Germline V CDR1 and CDR2: SNHLY, FYNNEI. The CDR3 runs 14 residues.

This chain connects TRBV7-9 to TRBJ2-6; TRBD1 matches at 9 bases. From germline, CDR1 is SEHNR and CDR2 FQNEAQ (reference sequence). The length of the CDR3 is 19 residues. With 4 bases clipped from V and 3 bases from J, the junction kept 13 bases outside the gene matches. DNA of the CDR3: TGTGCCAGCAGCTCGAACACAGGGGGCGTTCTAGGTGGGGCCAACGTCCTGACTTTC. It is translated as CASSSNTGGVLGGANVLTF. Complete variable domain (other parts from reference TRBV7-9 and TRBJ2-6): DTGVSQNPRHKITKRGQNVTFRCDPISEHNRLYWYRQTLGQGPEFLTYFQNEAQLEKSRLLSDRFSAERPKGSFSTLEIQRTEQGDSAMYLCASSSNTGGVLGGANVLTFGAGSRLTVL.

V gene TRBV19 combines with J gene TRBJ2-3, with 8 bases matching TRBD2. The germline V gene has CDR1 LNHDA and CDR2 SQIVND (reference sequence). CDR3 size: 16 residues. Trimming at V came to 3 bases and at J to 4 bases, leaving 9 bases not matched to a gene. The CDR3 DNA is TGTGCCAGTAGTATTAGTCCGGGACTAGGATCAGATACGCAGTATTTT. The encoded protein is CASSISPGLGSDTQYF.

The chain has TRBV29-1 and TRBJ1-2; 9 bases are a match to TRBD1. The ends lost 5 bases at V and 7 bases at J; junction bases unmatched: 5. This CDR3 spans 12 amino acids. In germline, CDR1 is SQVTM, CDR2 ANQGSEA. Here the CDR3 reads CSVPDRGGGYTF. The CDR3, as DNA: TGCAGCGTTCCGGACAGGGGAGGTGGCTACACCTTC.

The rearrangement uses TRBV18 and TRBJ1-2; a weak D match, TRBD1 (6 bases). V lost 5 bases, J lost 3 bases, and 13 bases lay in between. CDR3 length: 14 amino acids. The germline V gene encodes CDR1 KGHSH and CDR2 LQKENI. CDR3 loop: CASSSMTGDYGYTF. In nucleotides, the CDR3 is TGTGCCAGCTCATCCATGACAGGAGACTATGGCTACACCTTC.

CDR3 DNA sequence: TGTGCCAGCAGAGATCAAGTGGGACTAGCGGGCCGACGAACCGGGGAGCTGTTTTTT. This encodes CASRDQVGLAGRRTGELFF. This chain uses TRBV4-2 with TRBJ2-2, with 12 bases lining up with TRBD2. The J segment lost 5 bases and the V segment lost 6 bases, leaving 16 bases of the junction unmatched. The CDR3 consists of 19 residues. Germline CDR1 and CDR2: LGHNA and YNFKEQ.

V usage is TRBV7-2 and J usage is TRBJ1-1, with a possible D match to TRBD1 (6 bases). Per the germline V gene, CDR1 is SGHTA and CDR2 is FQGNSA. CDR3 length: 16 amino acids. V lost 4 bases, J lost 2 bases, and 17 bases lay in between. In DNA, the CDR3 is TGTGCCAGCAGCTACCCACGGGGGGCTTTAAACACTGAAGCTTTCTTT. Residues: CASSYPRGALNTEAFF.

The chain uses TRBV6-6 and TRBJ2-2; the match to TRBD1 covers 12 bases. This CDR3 has 14 residues. The trim removed 11 bases at V and 5 bases at J, leaving 6 bases unmatched. Germline CDR1 reads MNHNY; CDR2 reads SVGAGI (reference sequence). The CDR3 reads CALGDRGPTGELFF. The DNA of the CDR3 is TGTGCCCTTGGGGACAGGGGGCCAACCGGGGAGCTGTTTTTT.

V gene TRBV4-2 combines with J gene TRBJ2-3; D gene unclear. Germline CDR1 is LGHNA and CDR2 is YNFKEQ. The CDR3 has 12 amino acids. Trimming took off 1 base at V and 6 bases at J, with 5 bases between the two ends. DNA of the CDR3: TGTGCCAGCAGCCAAGTTCAGGATACGCAGTATTTT. This gives the protein CASSQVQDTQYF.

The gene calls are TRBV7-9 and TRBJ2-3; no reliable D call. This CDR3 has 14 amino acids. The V and J ends lost 2 bases and 2 bases respectively, with 8 bases between them. Germline assignment: CDR1 SEHNR and CDR2 FQNEAQ (reference sequence). The CDR3 DNA reads TGTGCCAGCAGCTTATCCCTGGCCACAGATACGCAGTATTTT. It specifies CASSLSLATDTQYF.

This rearrangement joins TRBV5-6 to TRBJ2-1; 7 bases agree with TRBD1. Germline lookup yields CDR1 SGHDT and CDR2 YYEEEE. This CDR3 has 17 residues. J was trimmed by 9 bases and V by 5 bases; bases with no gene match: 20. CDR3 coding DNA: TGTGCCAGCAGGGGGGACCGAGACCGACAGGGTAGGAGTGAGCAGTTCTTC. Translated, it gives CASRGDRDRQGRSEQFF.

The V call is TRBV10-2, the J call TRBJ2-5; D is possibly TRBD2 (6 bases). CDR1 WSHSY and CDR2 SAAADI come from the germline V gene. CDR3 length: 15 residues. V shed 4 bases and J shed 2 bases, with 14 bases lying between them. The CDR3: CASSATLAPQETQYF. The CDR3 DNA reads TGCGCCAGCAGTGCCACACTAGCTCCTCAAGAGACCCAGTACTTC.

The chain employs TRBV10-3 and TRBJ1-2, with 8 bases matching TRBD1. The J segment lost 0 bases and the V segment lost 3 bases, leaving 9 bases of the junction unmatched. The CDR3 covers 17 residues. Germline V gene lookup returns CDR1 ENHRY and CDR2 SYGVKD. The DNA of the CDR3 is TGTGCCATCAGTGACGACAGGGGAGAGGGTACTAACTATGGCTACACCTTC. As protein: CAISDDRGEGTNYGYTF.

This clone occurred a few times. The CDR3 reads CASLIAGQETQYF. CDR3 DNA sequence: TGTGCCAGCCTCATAGCGGGGCAGGAGACCCAGTACTTC. The chain employs TRBV6-1 and TRBJ2-5; 8 nucleotides align to TRBD2. Germline CDR1 MNHNS, CDR2 SASEGT. J was trimmed by 5 bases and V by 8 bases; bases with no gene match: 7. CDR3 size: 13 residues.

This sequence joins TRBV5-1 and TRBJ2-3; a weak D match, TRBD1 (6 bases). There are 12 residues in the CDR3. The ends were cut back, 4 bases at V and 5 bases at J, with 8 bases in the middle. CDR1 and CDR2 (germline): SGHRS, YFSETQ. The chain's CDR3 is CASSIGGDTQYF. The DNA of the CDR3 is TGCGCCAGCAGCATAGGGGGAGATACGCAGTATTTT.

V usage is TRBV5-5 and J usage is TRBJ2-5; D gene ambiguous. Trimming removed 0 bases from V and 5 bases from J, with 11 bases in between. From germline, CDR1 is SGHKS and CDR2 YYEKEE (reference sequence). The CDR3 covers 14 residues. This chain's CDR3 is CASSLGAPAETQYF. CDR3 sequence (DNA): TGTGCCAGCAGCTTGGGGGCCCCAGCCGAGACCCAGTACTTC.

This clone is judged medium-sized (0.01 to 0.1%). The rearrangement links TRBV4-1 to TRBJ1-5; D gene uncertain. V lost 3 bases and J lost 6, with 18 bases in between. The CDR3 extends over 16 amino acids. The germline V gene has CDR1 MGHRA and CDR2 YSYEKL. Written as DNA, the CDR3 is TGCGCCAGCAGCCAGACGGCCACTCGGGGTCGTCAGCCCCAGCATTTT. It yields the protein CASSQTATRGRQPQHF.

The chain uses TRBV19 and TRBJ1-6, with a tentative D call TRBD1 (5 bases). Trimming pared 4 bases from V and 7 bases from J, leaving 14 bases between. CDR1 is LNHDA and CDR2 is SQIVND in the germline V gene (reference sequence). The CDR3 is 15 amino acids. Written as DNA, the CDR3 is TGTGCCAGTAGTAACGTCGCAGGGAGGAATTCACCCCTCCACTTT. Its protein is CASSNVAGRNSPLHF.

This clone was found a few times. The rearrangement joins TRBV19 to TRBJ1-5; TRBD1 aligns across 11 bases. The trim removed 7 bases at V and 6 bases at J, leaving 11 bases unmatched. CDR1 and CDR2 from the germline V gene are LNHDA and SQIVND (reference sequence). The CDR3 totals 16 residues. The CDR3 region is CASTGTGGNWGQPQHF. For the CDR3, the DNA is TGTGCCAGTACCGGGACAGGGGGAAATTGGGGTCAGCCCCAGCATTTT.

The chain has TRBV2 and TRBJ1-1, with 7 nucleotides matching TRBD1. CDR3 length: 13 amino acids. CDR1 and CDR2 (germline): SNHLY, FYNNEI. V shed 7 bases and J 8 bases; nucleotides not matched to a gene: 10. The CDR3 region has the DNA TGTGCCAGCACACTCCAGGGGGGTCGAGAAGCTTTCTTT. Translated, it gives CASTLQGGREAFF. The whole variable domain, remainder taken from reference TRBV2 and TRBJ1-1, is EPEVTQTPSHQVTQMGQEVILRCVPISNHLYFYWYRQILGQKVEFLVSFYNNEISEKSEIFDDQFSVERPDGSNFTLKIRSTKLEDSAMYFCASTLQGGREAFFGQGTRLTVV.

The chain is built from TRBV6-6 and TRBJ2-1; D possibly corresponds to TRBD2 (6 bases). CDR3 length equals 13 residues. Germline V gene data show CDR1 as MNHNY and CDR2 as SVGAGI (reference sequence). The V end lost 1 base, the J end lost 11 bases, and 12 bases lay between the germline ends. This CDR3 is CASSYLREQKQFF. The CDR3 nucleotides read TGTGCCAGCAGTTACTTGCGGGAACAGAAGCAGTTCTTC.

The chain uses TRBV29-1 and TRBJ2-1; TRBD2 matches 14 bases. With V trimmed by 7 bases and J by 7 bases, 3 bases remained unmatched. CDR3 length: 13 residues. The germline V gene has CDR1 SQVTM and CDR2 ANQGSEA. The CDR3 bases are TGCAGCGCCCGGACTAGCGGGGGGAATGAGCAGTTCTTC. Translated, it gives CSARTSGGNEQFF.